This entry concerns a single T cell receptor (beta chain). Its antigen is undetermined. This sample was included in a study of T-cell memory formation after mild COVID-19. About the study: The two donors had largely donor-specific TCR clusters.

Study observations and caveats: Of the contracting clones, CD4+ ones lay mainly in CM and EM, and CD8+ ones in EMRA. CD4/CD8 balance characterized clones contracting day 15 to 85, and CD4+ skew characterized later expanders.

5'RACE primed from the constant segment yielded TCR alpha and TCR beta cDNA libraries bearing sample barcodes and UMIs. TCRdb used MiXCR to reprocess the 5' RACE reads, holding one entry per CDR3 protein. The sample shows 560,000 or so distinct CDR3 sequences, about 18% of them seen only once. CDR1 MNHEY and CDR2 SVGEGT come from the germline V gene. The CDR3 totals 11 residues. Trimming stripped 2 bases from V and 4 bases from J, with 3 bases between. Input material: PBMCs or a T cell subset sorted from them (not recorded which). The clonotype comes from an adult woman who had mild COVID-19 (a few samples of this study predate the infection). Cell type and time point are not known. The gene calls are TRBV6-2 or TRBV6-3 and TRBJ2-7; D is undetermined. CDR3 nucleotides: TGTGCCAGCAGTTACCAGTACGAGCAGTACTTC. This encodes CASSYQYEQYF.